This passage covers 16 T cell receptor beta chains from one sample sequenced in a study of blood T cell repertoires in COVID-19 (TCRdb year 2020). Libraries were constructed by the immunoSEQ multiplex PCR assay. Entries here come from immuneACCESS through TCRdb and include only in-frame sequences with V and J called. Some clones fail to appear in such tables; in the studies checked, an unresolved V gene covers under half of the shortfall, and the cause of the remainder is unknown. The sample includes over 400,000 clones, with 80% to 90% observed a single time. Approximately 2.9% of the sample comes from the top ten. Material for sequencing was peripheral blood. These receptors originate from a human donor in a cohort sampled during active COVID-19.

The V call is TRBV7-3, the J call TRBJ1-1; D gene ambiguous. Germline V gives CDR1 SGHTA, CDR2 FQGTGA. Trimming left V 3 bases short and J 4 bases short, with 12 bases between. The CDR3 runs to 14 residues. For the CDR3, the DNA is TGTGCCAGCAGCTTTCAAGGGAGAGGCACTGAAGCTTTCTTT. It is translated as CASSFQGRGTEAFF. Supplemented by reference TRBV7-3 and TRBJ1-1, the full variable domain reads GAGVSQTPSNKVTEKGKYVELRCDPISGHTALYWYRQSLGQGPEFLIYFQGTGAADDSGLPNDRFFAVRPEGSVSTLKIQRTERGDSAVYLCASSFQGRGTEAFFGQGTRLTVV.

The chain carries TRBV6-1 and TRBJ2-1; 9 positions agree with TRBD2. Per the germline V gene, CDR1 is MNHNS and CDR2 is SASEGT. J gave up 4 bases and V 2 bases, and 3 bases lay outside the gene matches. The CDR3 has 15 residues. As DNA, the CDR3 is TGTGCCAGCAGTGAACTAGCGGGAAATTACAATGAGCAGTTCTTC. Its protein product is CASSELAGNYNEQFF.

This clone was counted only a few times. V gene TRBV28 combines with J gene TRBJ1-3; tentatively, D is TRBD1 (5 bases). Between the trimmed V and J ends, which lost 3 bases and 4 bases, there was a span of 10 bases. The CDR3 is 14 residues long. Germline CDR1 and CDR2: MDHEN and SYDVKM. CDR3 loop: CASSLGGEGNTIYF. In DNA form, the CDR3 reads TGTGCCAGCAGTTTGGGAGGGGAAGGAAACACCATATATTTT.

V and J are TRBV19 and TRBJ1-1; 12 bases align to TRBD1. The CDR3 runs to 16 residues. J lost 5 bases, V lost 6 bases, and 10 bases had no gene match. The V gene's germline CDR1 is LNHDA and CDR2 SQIVND (reference sequence). This chain's CDR3 is CASRVLRDRGLTEAFF. As DNA, the CDR3 is TGTGCCAGTAGGGTCCTCCGGGACAGGGGGCTGACTGAAGCTTTCTTT.

The chain has TRBV9 and TRBJ1-1; no clear D gene. This CDR3 has 14 amino acids. CDR1 SGDLS and CDR2 YYNGEE come from the germline V gene. Trimming cost V 3 bases and J 7 bases, with 16 bases left between them. The CDR3 DNA follows: TGTGCCAGCAGCGAGCACCATATTGAGGGTGAAGCTTTCTTT. Translating gives CASSEHHIEGEAFF.

The chain employs TRBV10-3 and TRBJ1-1; D is possibly TRBD1 (6 bases). Per germline, CDR1 ENHRY and CDR2 SYGVKD. The V and J ends lost 6 bases and 6 bases respectively, with 20 bases between them. CDR3 length: 15 amino acids. The CDR3 DNA sequence: TGTGCCATCAGGCAGGGGCCCTTCTTAGGCCCTGAAGCTTTCTTT. It encodes CAIRQGPFLGPEAFF.

There are a few counts of this clone. The J gene is TRBJ1-5, the V gene TRBV2, with D possibly TRBD1 on 5 matching bases. CDR3 length equals 14 residues. Germline V gives CDR1 SNHLY, CDR2 FYNNEI. The V end lost 6 bases, the J end lost 0 bases, and 9 bases lay between the germline ends. The chain's CDR3 is CASSQGNSNQPQHF. The CDR3 DNA reads TGTGCCAGCAGCCAGGGTAATAGCAATCAGCCCCAGCATTTT. The variable domain in full, completed from reference TRBV2 and TRBJ1-5, reads EPEVTQTPSHQVTQMGQEVILRCVPISNHLYFYWYRQILGQKVEFLVSFYNNEISEKSEIFDDQFSVERPDGSNFTLKIRSTKLEDSAMYFCASSQGNSNQPQHFGDGTRLSIL.

The chain links TRBV9 to TRBJ2-1; 9 nucleotides align to TRBD2. The V gene end was trimmed by 3 bases and the J gene end by 10 bases; junction bases not matched to a gene: 11. The CDR3 sequence is 15 residues long. CDR1 and CDR2 from the germline V gene are SGDLS and YYNGEE. This chain's CDR3 is CASSGGTSGSWEQFF. In nucleotides, the CDR3 is TGTGCCAGCAGCGGAGGCACTAGCGGGTCTTGGGAGCAGTTCTTC.

The rearrangement uses TRBV6-2 or TRBV6-3 and TRBJ2-2; 8 bases are shared with TRBD1. The germline V gene encodes CDR1 MNHEY and CDR2 SVGEGT. V gave up 0 bases and J gave up 3 bases; unmatched junction bases: 9. This CDR3 is 18 amino acids long. The DNA of the CDR3 is TGTGCCAGCAGTTACTCTGCAGGGGGCGTTCTAGACACCGGGGAGCTGTTTTTT. Protein sequence: CASSYSAGGVLDTGELFF.

V usage is TRBV9 and J usage is TRBJ2-2, with D possibly matching TRBD2 (5 bases). This CDR3 has 16 amino acids. Trimming left V 0 bases short and J 8 bases short, with 17 bases between. Germline V gives CDR1 SGDLS, CDR2 YYNGEE. CDR3 in amino acids: CASSVGLSISSGELFF. DNA for the CDR3: TGTGCCAGCAGCGTAGGACTATCTATTAGTAGTGGGGAGCTGTTTTTT. Using reference TRBV9 and TRBJ2-2 for the parts outside the CDR3, the full variable domain is DSGVTQTPKHLITATGQRVTLRCSPRSGDLSVYWYQQSLDQGLQFLIQYYNGEERAKGNILERFSAQQFPDLHSELNLSSLELGDSALYFCASSVGLSISSGELFFGEGSRLTVL.

The gene calls are TRBV11-2 and TRBJ2-1; D is undetermined. Trimming stripped 0 bases from V and 7 bases from J, with 13 bases between. The CDR3 has 15 residues. From germline, CDR1 is SGHAT and CDR2 FQNNGV. Here the CDR3 reads CASSLDRGSQNEQFF. CDR3 DNA sequence: TGTGCCAGCAGCTTAGATCGAGGCTCACAAAATGAGCAGTTCTTC. Together with reference TRBV11-2 and TRBJ2-1, the CDR3 gives the full variable domain: EAGVAQSPRYKIIEKRQSVAFWCNPISGHATLYWYQQILGQGPKLLIQFQNNGVVDDSQLPKDRFSAERLKGVDSTLKIQPAKLEDSAVYLCASSLDRGSQNEQFFGPGTRLTVL.

The chain carries TRBV30 and TRBJ1-5; TRBD1 matches at 9 bases. Germline lookup yields CDR1 GTSNPN and CDR2 SVGIG (reference sequence). The length of the CDR3 is 14 residues. Trimming cost V 5 bases and J 4 bases; bases outside gene matches: 6. CDR3 protein: CAWATGGGNQPQHF. In DNA, the CDR3 is TGTGCCTGGGCGACAGGGGGGGGTAATCAGCCCCAGCATTTT.

The chain joins TRBV6-2 or TRBV6-3 to TRBJ2-7, with D perhaps TRBD1 (6 bases). Germline V CDR1 and CDR2: MNHEY, SVGEGT. This CDR3 contains 15 residues. V gave up 0 bases and J gave up 6 bases, with 15 bases separating them. The CDR3 reads CASSYSIGTTLEQYF. The CDR3 coding sequence is TGTGCCAGCAGTTACTCAATAGGGACAACTCTCGAGCAGTACTTC.

This chain joins TRBV5-1 and TRBJ1-2; D is uncertain. The CDR3 extends over 13 amino acids. Trimming shortened V by 0 bases and J by 3 bases, and 6 bases separated the two germline ends. CDR1 is SGHRS, CDR2 YFSETQ, per germline. The CDR3 bases are TGCGCCAGCAGCTTGGACTCTTACTATGGCTACACCTTC. Translation: CASSLDSYYGYTF. Filled out from reference TRBV5-1 and TRBJ1-2, the complete variable domain reads KAGVTQTPRYLIKTRGQQVTLSCSPISGHRSVSWYQQTPGQGLQFLFEYFSETQRNKGNFPGRFSGRQFSNSRSEMNVSTLELGDSALYLCASSLDSYYGYTFGSGTRLTVV.

In regard to this clone: Compared with germline, one end of the junction differs, possibly owing to a read error. The V call is TRBV4-3, the J call TRBJ2-7; TRBD2 might be the D (5 bases). The CDR3 loop spans 14 amino acids. Germline V gives CDR1 LGHNA, CDR2 YSLEER. This CDR3 is CASSQDFGGRELLF. In DNA form, the CDR3 reads TGCGCCAGCAGCCAAGATTTCGGCGGGCGCGAGCTCCTATTC.

This clone was counted once. The chain links TRBV19 to TRBJ2-7; no firm D call. CDR1 and CDR2 from the germline V gene are LNHDA and SQIVND (reference sequence). V shed 6 bases and J shed 5 bases, with 20 bases lying between them. The CDR3 is 15 amino acids. The DNA for the CDR3 is TGTGCCAGTAGCCCCGATGGCGTGGAGCAGAACGAGCAGTACTTC. This sequence encodes CASSPDGVEQNEQYF.